This is a list of T cell receptor beta chains from one sample in a study of T cell repertoires in cytomegalovirus infection. Their cognate antigens are unknown. TCRdb reprocessed the reads via MiXCR and lists one record per CDR3 protein. Here the sample spans about a million distinct CDR3 sequences, 30% to 40% being singletons. This sample comprised cultured CD8+ T cells from PBMCs, obtained from culture after CMV antigen stimulation. The receptors were sampled from a human donor in good health (CMV status not recorded). Some clones in this sample may be carry-over from other donors' samples. CDR3s include the opening cysteine and the closing phenylalanine or tryptophan. The order of the fields is CDR3 length, D gene, J gene, clone size, V gene, CDR3 protein, CDR3 DNA. The D gene is left open where the match is weak. A row's size may be missing; if present it is once, few, many or a size class.

13	NA	TRBJ1-1	NA	TRBV12-3/TRBV12-4	CASSLGTAAEAFF	TGTGCCAGCAGCCTCGGGACGGCGGCGGAAGCTTTCTTT
17	NA	TRBJ2-5	NA	TRBV19	CASSILVEGVEGETQYF	TGTGCCAGTAGTATTCTCGTTGAGGGGGTGGAGGGGGAGACCCAGTACTTC
11	NA	TRBJ2-1	NA	TRBV27	CASSKGNEQFF	TGTGCCAGCAGTAAAGGCAATGAGCAGTTCTTC
16	NA	TRBJ1-6	NA	TRBV27	CASKSVFGYKNSPLHF	TGTGCCAGCAAATCCGTATTTGGCTACAAGAATTCACCCCTCCACTTT
16	NA	TRBJ1-5	once	TRBV28	CASTTSFSGSNQPQHF	TGTGCCAGCACCACTTCTTTCTCAGGCAGCAATCAGCCCCAGCATTTT
13	NA	TRBJ2-7	few	TRBV7-4	CASSPLPSYEQYF	TGTGCCAGCAGCCCCCTTCCGAGTTACGAGCAGTACTTC
12	NA	TRBJ2-1	NA	TRBV5-6	CASSLENIEQFF	TGTGCCAGCAGCTTGGAGAATATTGAGCAGTTCTTC
14	TRBD2	TRBJ2-7	NA	TRBV25-1	CASSLSGGINEQYF	TGTGCCAGCTCTCTTAGCGGGGGTATCAACGAGCAGTACTTC
13	NA	TRBJ2-7	many	TRBV28	CASKTTGTYEQYF	TGTGCCAGCAAAACGACAGGTACTTACGAGCAGTACTTC
14	NA	TRBJ2-7	NA	TRBV7-9	CVSSAGQRPYEQYF	TGTGTCAGCAGCGCGGGACAGCGGCCCTACGAGCAGTACTTC
13	NA	TRBJ1-1	few	TRBV5-8	CASSYWSYTEAFF	TGTGCCAGCAGCTACTGGTCATACACTGAAGCTTTCTTT
18	NA	TRBJ2-6	NA	TRBV7-4	CASSLERGRGSGANVLTF	TGTGCCAGCAGCTTAGAGCGGGGCAGGGGTTCAGGGGCCAACGTCCTGACTTTC
17	TRBD2	TRBJ2-7	few	TRBV6-2/TRBV6-3	CASSFRRGTSGVDEQYF	TGTGCCAGCAGTTTCCGAAGAGGGACTAGCGGCGTTGACGAGCAGTACTTC
18	NA	TRBJ2-6	NA	TRBV7-9	CASSARALYSSGANVLTF	TGTGCCAGCAGCGCCAGGGCCCTTTATTCTTCTGGGGCCAACGTCCTGACTTTC
13	NA	TRBJ2-3	many	TRBV12-3/TRBV12-4	CASSGDSTDTQYF	TGTGCCAGCAGCGGGGACAGCACAGATACGCAGTATTTT
15	TRBD2	TRBJ2-2	many	TRBV7-6	CASSTAGGPFGELFF	TGTGCCAGCAGCACAGCGGGGGGGCCTTTCGGGGAGCTGTTTTTT